There are a few counts of the clone carrying this T cell receptor beta chain. The antigen remains undetermined. This specimen comes from a study of memory CD4+ T cells and cytomegalovirus serostatus. For the study at large: Donors were healthy Belgian adults, under 10 CMV seropositive and some 24 seronegative.

Single viable CD3+CD4+CD8-CD45RO+ cells were sorted as the memory CD4+ T cells. After thawing, CD4+ T cells were positively selected. Generated by immunoSEQ multiplex PCR, the TCRdb table keeps only in-frame clones and is missing some. The sample includes about 44,000 clones, about 80% seen only once; the top ten take 1.1%. Regarding the study as a whole: CD4+ memory repertoires contained about two fifths of the 164 reported CMV TCRbeta sequences. CMV serostatus prediction reached median AUC about 0.95, or 0.9 with US-trained model.

V was trimmed by 5 bases and J by 2 bases, leaving 9 bases between them. The CDR3 loop spans 13 amino acids. Germline CDR1 is SGHVS and CDR2 is FQNEAQ. The V and J genes are TRBV7-8 and TRBJ1-2, with D unclear. The source is an adult in good health and CMV-seronegative. Sequenced input: memory CD4+ T cells from blood. The CDR3 reads CASSLDGNYGYTF. The CDR3 DNA is TGTGCCAGCAGCCTGGACGGAAACTATGGCTACACCTTC.